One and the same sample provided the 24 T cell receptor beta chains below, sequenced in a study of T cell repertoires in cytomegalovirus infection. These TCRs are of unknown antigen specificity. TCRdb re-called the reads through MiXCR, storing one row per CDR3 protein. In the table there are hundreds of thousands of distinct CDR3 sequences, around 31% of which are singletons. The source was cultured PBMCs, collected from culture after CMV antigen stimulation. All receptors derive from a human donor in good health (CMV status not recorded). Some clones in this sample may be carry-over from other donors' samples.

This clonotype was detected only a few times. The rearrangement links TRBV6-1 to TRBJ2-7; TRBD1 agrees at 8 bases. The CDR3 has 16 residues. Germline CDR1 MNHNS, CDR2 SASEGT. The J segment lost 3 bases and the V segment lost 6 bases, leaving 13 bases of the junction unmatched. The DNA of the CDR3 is TGTGCCAGCAGCCGAGCGTCAGGGACAGGTGTCTACGAGCAGTACTTC. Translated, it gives CASSRASGTGVYEQYF.

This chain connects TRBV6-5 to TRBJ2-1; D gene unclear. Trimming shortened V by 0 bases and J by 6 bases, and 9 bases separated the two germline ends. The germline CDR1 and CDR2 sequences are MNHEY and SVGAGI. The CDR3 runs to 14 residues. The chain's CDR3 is CASSYSSDVNEQFF. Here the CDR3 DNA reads TGTGCCAGCAGTTACTCTAGTGATGTCAATGAGCAGTTCTTC.

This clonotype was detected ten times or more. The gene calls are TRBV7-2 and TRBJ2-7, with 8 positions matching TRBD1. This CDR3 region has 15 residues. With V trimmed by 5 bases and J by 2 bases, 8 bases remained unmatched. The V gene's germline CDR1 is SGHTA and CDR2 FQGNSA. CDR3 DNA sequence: TGTGCCAGCAGCCGAATAACAGGGGGGCCCTACGAGCAGTACTTC. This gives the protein CASSRITGGPYEQYF.

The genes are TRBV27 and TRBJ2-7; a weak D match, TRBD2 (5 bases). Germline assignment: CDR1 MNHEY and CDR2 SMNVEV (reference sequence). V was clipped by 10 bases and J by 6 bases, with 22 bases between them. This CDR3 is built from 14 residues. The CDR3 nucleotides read TGTGCCACCGAAAGGAGGAATATCGCTTGCGAGCAGTACTTC. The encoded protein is CATERRNIACEQYF.

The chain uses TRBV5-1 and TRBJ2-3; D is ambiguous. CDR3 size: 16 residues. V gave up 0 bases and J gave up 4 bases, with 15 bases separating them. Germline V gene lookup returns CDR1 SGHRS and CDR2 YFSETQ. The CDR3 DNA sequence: TGCGCCAGCAGCTTGGGGACGGAGTATTCGGCAGATACGCAGTATTTT. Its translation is CASSLGTEYSADTQYF.

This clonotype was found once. CDR3 sequence (DNA): TGTGCCAGCAGGAGGGTCCTTACTGGGGGTGAGGAAAAACTGTTTTTT. Its translation: CASRRVLTGGEEKLFF. This rearrangement joins TRBV28 to TRBJ1-4; weak D call: TRBD1 (5 bases). The CDR3 covers 16 residues. V was shortened by 6 bases and J by 8 bases, with 22 bases between the two germline ends. The germline V gene has CDR1 MDHEN and CDR2 SYDVKM.

The CDR3 region is CASSVEGATDTQYF. The CDR3 DNA sequence: TGTGCCAGCAGTGTAGAGGGGGCAACAGATACGCAGTATTTT. The J gene is TRBJ2-3, the V gene TRBV2; 7 positions agree with TRBD1. CDR3 length: 14 amino acids. Germline V lookup: CDR1 SNHLY, CDR2 FYNNEI. The V gene end was trimmed by 4 bases and the J gene end by 3 bases; junction bases not matched to a gene: 4. The full variable domain, in which reference TRBV2 and TRBJ2-3 provide the parts outside the CDR3, is EPEVTQTPSHQVTQMGQEVILRCVPISNHLYFYWYRQILGQKVEFLVSFYNNEISEKSEIFDDQFSVERPDGSNFTLKIRSTKLEDSAMYFCASSVEGATDTQYFGPGTRLTVL.

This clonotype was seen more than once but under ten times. The CDR3 bases are TGCGCCAGCAGTGAAAATCGACAGGGGGCGGTGGACACCGGGGAGCTGTTTTTT. It translates to CASSENRQGAVDTGELFF. The chain joins TRBV10-2 to TRBJ2-2, with 10 positions matching TRBD1. With V trimmed by 3 bases and J by 3 bases, 10 bases remained unmatched. The CDR3 contains 18 residues. From germline, CDR1 is WSHSY and CDR2 SAAADI.

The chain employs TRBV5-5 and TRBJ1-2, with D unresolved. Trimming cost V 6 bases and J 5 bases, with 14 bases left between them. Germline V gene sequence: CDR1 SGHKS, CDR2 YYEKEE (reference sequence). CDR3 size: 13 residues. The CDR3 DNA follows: TGTGCCAGCAACCAGATTCCAGAGTATGGCTACACCTTC. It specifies CASNQIPEYGYTF. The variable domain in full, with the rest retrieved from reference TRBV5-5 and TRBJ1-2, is DAGVTQSPTHLIKTRGQQVTLRCSPISGHKSVSWYQQVLGQGPQFIFQYYEKEERGRGNFPDRFSARQFPNYSSELNVNALLLGDSALYLCASNQIPEYGYTFGSGTRLTVV.

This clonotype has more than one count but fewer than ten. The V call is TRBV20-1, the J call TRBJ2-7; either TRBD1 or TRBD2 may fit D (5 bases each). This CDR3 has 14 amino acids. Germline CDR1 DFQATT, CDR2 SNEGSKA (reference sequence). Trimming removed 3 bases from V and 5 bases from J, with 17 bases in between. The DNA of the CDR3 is TGCAGTGCTAGGGATACAGTCGGGGCCGACGAGCAGTACTTC. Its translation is CSARDTVGADEQYF.

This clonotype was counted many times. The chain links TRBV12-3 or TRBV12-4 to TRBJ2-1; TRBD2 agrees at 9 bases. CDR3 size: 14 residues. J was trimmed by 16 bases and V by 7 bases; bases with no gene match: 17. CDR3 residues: CASTPSSGGPWSFF. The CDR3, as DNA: TGTGCCAGCACCCCTAGTAGCGGGGGACCCTGGAGCTTCTTC.

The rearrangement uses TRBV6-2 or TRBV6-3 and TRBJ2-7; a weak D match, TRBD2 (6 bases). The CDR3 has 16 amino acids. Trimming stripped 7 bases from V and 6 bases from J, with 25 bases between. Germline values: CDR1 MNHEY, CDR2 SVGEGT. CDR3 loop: CASTILGPGGITEQYF. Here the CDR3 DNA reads TGTGCCAGCACCATCCTTGGCCCGGGCGGGATAACCGAGCAGTACTTC.

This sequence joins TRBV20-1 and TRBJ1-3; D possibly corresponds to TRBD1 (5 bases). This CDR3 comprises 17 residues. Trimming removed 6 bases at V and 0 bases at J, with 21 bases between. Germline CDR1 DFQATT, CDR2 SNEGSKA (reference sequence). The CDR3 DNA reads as TGCAGTGCCACCAAAGGAGGGACGGCCGTCTCTGGAAACACCATATATTTT. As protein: CSATKGGTAVSGNTIYF.

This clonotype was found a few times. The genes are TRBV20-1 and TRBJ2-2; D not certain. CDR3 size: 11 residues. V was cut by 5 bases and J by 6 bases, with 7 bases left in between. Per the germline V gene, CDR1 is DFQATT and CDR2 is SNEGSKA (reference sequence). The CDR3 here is CSADSAGELFF. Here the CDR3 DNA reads TGCAGTGCTGACTCCGCCGGGGAGCTGTTTTTT.

Written as DNA, the CDR3 is TGCGCCAGCAGCCAAGAATTTACAGAAGCCTATGGCTACACCTTC. Translation gives CASSQEFTEAYGYTF. This chain uses TRBV4-3 with TRBJ1-2, with D hard to call. Germline V gives CDR1 LGHNA, CDR2 YSLEER. Trimming took 0 bases from V and 4 from J, leaving 12 bases between them. The CDR3 has 15 residues.

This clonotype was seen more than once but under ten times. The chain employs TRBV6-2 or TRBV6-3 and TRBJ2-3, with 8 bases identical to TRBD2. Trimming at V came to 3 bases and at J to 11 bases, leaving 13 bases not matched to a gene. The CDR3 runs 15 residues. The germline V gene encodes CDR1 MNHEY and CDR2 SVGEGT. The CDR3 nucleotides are TGTGCCAGCAGTTATACCAGATCGGGACTAGGAGGGCAGTATTTT. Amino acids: CASSYTRSGLGGQYF.

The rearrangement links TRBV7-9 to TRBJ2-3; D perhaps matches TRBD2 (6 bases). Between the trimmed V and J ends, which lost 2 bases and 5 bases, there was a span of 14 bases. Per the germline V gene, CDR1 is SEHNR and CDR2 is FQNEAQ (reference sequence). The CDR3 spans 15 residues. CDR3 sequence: CASSLWEVGQDTQYF. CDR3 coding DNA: TGTGCCAGCAGCTTATGGGAGGTAGGACAAGATACGCAGTATTTT.

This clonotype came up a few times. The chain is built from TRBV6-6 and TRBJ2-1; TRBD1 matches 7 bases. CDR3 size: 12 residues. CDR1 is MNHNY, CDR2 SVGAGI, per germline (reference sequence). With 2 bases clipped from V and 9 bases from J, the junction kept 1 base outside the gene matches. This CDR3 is CASSYRGLEQFF. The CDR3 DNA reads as TGTGCCAGCAGTTACAGGGGGCTTGAGCAGTTCTTC.

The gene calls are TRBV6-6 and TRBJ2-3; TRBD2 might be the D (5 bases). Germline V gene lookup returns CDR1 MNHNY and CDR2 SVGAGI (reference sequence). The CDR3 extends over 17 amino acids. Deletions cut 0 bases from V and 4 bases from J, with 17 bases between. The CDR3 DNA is TGTGCCAGCAGTTACTCGATAGCGCCTGGTCCCGCAGATACGCAGTATTTT. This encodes CASSYSIAPGPADTQYF.

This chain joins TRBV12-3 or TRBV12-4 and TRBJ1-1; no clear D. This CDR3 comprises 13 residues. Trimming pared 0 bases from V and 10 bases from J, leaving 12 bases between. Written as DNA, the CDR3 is TGTGCCAGCAGTTTAGCAGGAGGGTTTGGAGCTTTCTTT. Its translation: CASSLAGGFGAFF.

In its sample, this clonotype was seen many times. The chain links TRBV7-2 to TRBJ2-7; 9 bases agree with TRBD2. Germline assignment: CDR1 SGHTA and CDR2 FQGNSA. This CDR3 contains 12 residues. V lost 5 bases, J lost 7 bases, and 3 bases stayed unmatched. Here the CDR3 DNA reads TGTGCCAGCAGCCCAACTAGCGGGGAGCAGTACTTC. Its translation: CASSPTSGEQYF.

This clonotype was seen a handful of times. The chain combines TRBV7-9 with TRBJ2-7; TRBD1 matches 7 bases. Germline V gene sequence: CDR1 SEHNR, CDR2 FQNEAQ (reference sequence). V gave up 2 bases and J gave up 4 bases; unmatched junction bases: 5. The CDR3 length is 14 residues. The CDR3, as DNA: TGTGCCAGCAGCTTAAGTGGCAGGGGGTACGAGCAGTACTTC. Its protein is CASSLSGRGYEQYF.

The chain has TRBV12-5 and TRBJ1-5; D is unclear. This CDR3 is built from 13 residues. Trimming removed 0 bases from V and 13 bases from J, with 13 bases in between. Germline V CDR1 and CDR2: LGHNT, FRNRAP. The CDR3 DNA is TGTGCTAGTGGTTTGGTACACACCACCGAACAGCATTTT. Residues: CASGLVHTTEQHF.

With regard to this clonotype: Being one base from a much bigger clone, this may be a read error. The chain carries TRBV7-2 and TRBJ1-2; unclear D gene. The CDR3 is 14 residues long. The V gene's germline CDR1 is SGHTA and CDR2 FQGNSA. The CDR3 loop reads CAGSLATGNYGYTF. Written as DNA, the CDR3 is TGTGCCGGCAGCTTAGCTACCGGAAACTATGGCTACACCTTC.